The next 25 T cell receptor beta chains were all read from a single sample in a study of shared clonotypes between healthy human individuals. Repertoires were generated with immunoSEQ multiplex PCR, while TCRdb's copy carries only in-frame clones and drops some. The repertoire consists of around 2.3 million clones, with more than 90% occurring once and the leading ten covering about 0.13%. The specimen sequenced was naive CD4+ T cells sorted from blood. Indicated subset: CD45RA+ positively selected. Receptor source: a young man in good health.

The V call is TRBV5-1, the J call TRBJ2-5; unclear D gene. CDR3 length: 14 residues. V was cut by 3 bases and J by 4 bases, with 13 bases left in between. The germline V gene has CDR1 SGHRS and CDR2 YFSETQ. CDR3 coding DNA: TGCGCCAGCAGCTCCAATCCGAGTGGAGAGACCCAGTACTTC. As protein: CASSSNPSGETQYF.

V usage is TRBV18 and J usage is TRBJ2-1; D uncertain. V was shortened by 3 bases and J by 4 bases, with 10 bases between the two germline ends. Germline V gives CDR1 KGHSH, CDR2 LQKENI. The CDR3 covers 14 residues. CDR3 amino acids: CASSPKDGYNEQFF. CDR3 nucleotide sequence: TGTGCCAGCTCACCTAAGGACGGGTACAATGAGCAGTTCTTC.

This sequence joins TRBV13 and TRBJ2-7, with a possible D match to TRBD1 (6 bases). CDR1 and CDR2 (germline): PRHDT, FYEKMQ (reference sequence). V gave up 5 bases and J gave up 6 bases, with 23 bases separating them. The CDR3 loop spans 16 amino acids. The CDR3 nucleotides read TGTGCCAGCAGCCCCGGCGTGGGAACAGGGACCAGCGAGCAGTACTTC. Encoded protein: CASSPGVGTGTSEQYF.

The chain uses TRBV10-3 and TRBJ1-1, with 9 positions matching TRBD1. V lost 6 bases to trimming and J lost 7 bases; unmatched junction nucleotides: 6. The CDR3 runs to 13 residues. Per the germline V gene, CDR1 is ENHRY and CDR2 is SYGVKD. The CDR3 DNA reads TGTGCCATCAGCCTCTCGACAGGGGGTGAAGCTTTCTTT. This translates into CAISLSTGGEAFF.

The rearrangement joins TRBV9 to TRBJ2-3; D might be TRBD1 or TRBD2, each matching 5 bases. This CDR3 has 16 amino acids. The germline V gene encodes CDR1 SGDLS and CDR2 YYNGEE. The ends were cut back, 2 bases at V and 0 bases at J, with 13 bases in the middle. In DNA form, the CDR3 reads TGTGCCAGCAGCGTCCGGGGCTTACCTAGCACAGATACGCAGTATTTT. As protein: CASSVRGLPSTDTQYF.

The chain links TRBV4-1 to TRBJ2-1, with 16 bases lining up with TRBD2. With V trimmed by 2 bases and J by 7 bases, 8 bases remained unmatched. The germline gives CDR1 MGHRA, CDR2 YSYEKL. This CDR3 comprises 18 residues. This chain's CDR3 is CASSQPGTSGRAGNEQFF. The CDR3 nucleotides are TGCGCCAGCAGCCAACCCGGGACTAGCGGGAGGGCAGGGAATGAGCAGTTCTTC.

The chain carries TRBV18 and TRBJ2-6; 7 nucleotides agree with TRBD2. CDR3 length: 17 residues. J lost 2 bases, V lost 5 bases, and 9 bases had no gene match. Germline CDR1 KGHSH, CDR2 LQKENI. The CDR3 sequence is CASSTVGEGTGANVLTF. The CDR3 nucleotides are TGTGCCAGCTCAACGGTGGGGGAGGGGACTGGGGCCAACGTCCTGACTTTC. Together with reference TRBV18 and TRBJ2-6, the CDR3 gives the full variable domain: NAGVMQNPRHLVRRRGQEARLRCSPMKGHSHVYWYRQLPEEGLKFMVYLQKENIIDESGMPKERFSAEFPKEGPSILRIQQVVRGDSAAYFCASSTVGEGTGANVLTFGAGSRLTVL.

The chain recombines TRBV5-1 with TRBJ1-4; possibly TRBD1 for D (5 bases). The CDR3 is 14 residues long. Trimming shortened V by 3 bases and J by 5 bases, and 11 bases separated the two germline ends. Germline-derived CDR1 and CDR2 are SGHRS and YFSETQ. The CDR3 reads CASSSGGRNEKLFF. The CDR3 bases are TGCGCCAGCAGCTCGGGGGGACGAAATGAAAAACTGTTTTTT.

V and J are TRBV7-2 and TRBJ2-7; 8 positions agree with TRBD1. The CDR3 covers 15 residues. After removal of 2 bases from V and 5 bases from J, the junction contained 8 bases not matched to a gene. The germline V gene has CDR1 SGHTA and CDR2 FQGNSA. Here the CDR3 reads CASSLQTGVSHEQYF. The CDR3 bases are TGTGCCAGCAGCTTACAGACAGGGGTATCCCACGAGCAGTACTTC.

This CDR3 is CASSLVRAGAIVNEQFF. The CDR3 coding sequence is TGTGCCAGCAGCTTAGTAAGGGCAGGGGCTATAGTCAATGAGCAGTTCTTC. V usage is TRBV13 and J usage is TRBJ2-1; maybe TRBD1 (6 bases). Trimming removed 1 base at V and 6 bases at J, with 19 bases between. The germline V gene encodes CDR1 PRHDT and CDR2 FYEKMQ (reference sequence). CDR3 length equals 17 residues.

The rearrangement links TRBV30 to TRBJ1-1, with D unresolved. Germline assignment: CDR1 GTSNPN and CDR2 SVGIG (reference sequence). This CDR3 has 11 residues. V was cut by 4 bases and J by 7 bases, with 10 bases left in between. CDR3: CAWTQQNEAFF. CDR3 nucleotides: TGTGCCTGGACCCAACAGAATGAAGCTTTCTTT.

The genes are TRBV29-1 and TRBJ1-2; D possibly corresponds to TRBD1 (6 bases). The V and J ends lost 4 bases and 8 bases respectively, with 17 bases between them. Germline lookup yields CDR1 SQVTM and CDR2 ANQGSEA. The CDR3 spans 13 residues. The DNA of the CDR3 is TGCAGCGTTGGTGACAGGAGCTTTTACGGCTACACCTTC. Translated, it gives CSVGDRSFYGYTF.

The J gene is TRBJ1-6, the V gene TRBV18; D gene uncertain. Trimming removed 1 base from V and 6 bases from J, with 7 bases in between. Germline V gives CDR1 KGHSH, CDR2 LQKENI. The CDR3 covers 14 residues. The CDR3, as DNA: TGTGCCAGCTCACCACAATCAAGTAATTCACCCCTCCACTTT. Protein product: CASSPQSSNSPLHF. Together with reference TRBV18 and TRBJ1-6, the CDR3 gives the full variable domain: NAGVMQNPRHLVRRRGQEARLRCSPMKGHSHVYWYRQLPEEGLKFMVYLQKENIIDESGMPKERFSAEFPKEGPSILRIQQVVRGDSAAYFCASSPQSSNSPLHFGNGTRLTVT.

Only a few counts were recorded for this clone. The same CDR3 arises from other DNA sequences in this sample as well. This sequence joins TRBV18 and TRBJ2-7, with D perhaps TRBD1 (5 bases). The CDR3 length is 13 residues. Germline V gene data show CDR1 as KGHSH and CDR2 as LQKENI. Trimming left V 1 base short and J 3 bases short, with 7 bases between. The CDR3 sequence is CASSPRQGYEQYF. CDR3 in DNA: TGTGCCAGCTCACCACGGCAGGGCTACGAGCAGTACTTC. The complete variable domain, with remaining parts taken from reference TRBV18 and TRBJ2-7, reads NAGVMQNPRHLVRRRGQEARLRCSPMKGHSHVYWYRQLPEEGLKFMVYLQKENIIDESGMPKERFSAEFPKEGPSILRIQQVVRGDSAAYFCASSPRQGYEQYFGPGTRLTVT.

The chain is built from TRBV21-1 and TRBJ1-5; the D call in the table, TRBD1, was not verified against the DNA. TRBV21-1 represents a pseudogene. The CDR3 contains 16 residues. Here the CDR3 reads CASSKVARDWNQPQHF. The CDR3 DNA reads TGTGCCAGCAGCAAAGTCGCCAGGGATTGGAATCAGCCCCAGCATTTT.

The V gene is TRBV2, the J gene TRBJ2-5; 9 bases align to TRBD1. The V gene end was trimmed by 6 bases and the J gene end by 0 bases; junction bases not matched to a gene: 14. The CDR3 has 18 amino acids. Per the germline V gene, CDR1 is SNHLY and CDR2 is FYNNEI. This chain's CDR3 is CASRRGVIDRGDQETQYF. As DNA, the CDR3 is TGTGCCAGCAGAAGGGGAGTTATCGACAGGGGGGACCAAGAGACCCAGTACTTC.

The chain joins TRBV9 to TRBJ2-6; D remains unclear. The CDR3 runs to 16 residues. The germline V gene encodes CDR1 SGDLS and CDR2 YYNGEE. V shed 3 bases and J shed 2 bases, with 12 bases lying between them. CDR3 amino acids: CASSARAGTGANVLTF. The CDR3 nucleotides are TGTGCCAGCAGCGCTAGGGCCGGAACTGGGGCCAACGTCCTGACTTTC. The full variable domain, in which reference TRBV9 and TRBJ2-6 provide the parts outside the CDR3, is DSGVTQTPKHLITATGQRVTLRCSPRSGDLSVYWYQQSLDQGLQFLIQYYNGEERAKGNILERFSAQQFPDLHSELNLSSLELGDSALYFCASSARAGTGANVLTFGAGSRLTVL.

This chain connects TRBV10-1 to TRBJ1-1; D is ambiguous. Trimming removed 6 bases at V and 1 base at J, with 18 bases between. Germline V gene sequence: CDR1 WNHNN, CDR2 SYGVQD (reference sequence). This CDR3 comprises 16 residues. The CDR3 here is CASSPGKGTANTEAFF. DNA for the CDR3: TGCGCCAGCAGCCCAGGTAAAGGAACGGCGAACACTGAAGCTTTCTTT.

The chain uses TRBV19 and TRBJ1-6; D unclear. In germline, CDR1 is LNHDA, CDR2 SQIVND (reference sequence). The CDR3 extends over 16 amino acids. The V gene lost 3 bases and the J gene lost 0 bases, with 9 bases spanning the gap. CDR3 amino acids: CASSMGKFSYNSPLHF. DNA for the CDR3: TGTGCCAGTAGTATGGGGAAGTTCTCCTATAATTCACCCCTCCACTTT.

V and J are TRBV5-1 and TRBJ2-7; 9 bases agree with TRBD1. Germline CDR1 SGHRS, CDR2 YFSETQ. The junction had 7 bases not matched to a gene; V was cut back by 1 base and J by 5 bases. The CDR3 sequence is 15 residues long. This chain's CDR3 is CASSLIPGQGNEQYF. The CDR3 nucleotides read TGCGCCAGCAGCTTGATTCCCGGACAGGGGAACGAGCAGTACTTC.

This rearrangement joins TRBV29-1 to TRBJ2-3; D not resolved. CDR1 SQVTM and CDR2 ANQGSEA come from the germline V gene. The CDR3 extends over 14 amino acids. V lost 1 base and J 1 base, leaving 9 bases between the germline ends. CDR3 sequence: CSVEGVGRTDTQYF. Written as DNA, the CDR3 is TGCAGCGTTGAAGGGGTAGGTCGCACAGATACGCAGTATTTT.

V is TRBV29-1 and J is TRBJ2-7, with D maybe TRBD1 (6 bases). CDR1 is SQVTM, CDR2 ANQGSEA, per germline. The CDR3 consists of 14 residues. The V end was cut by 1 base, the J end by 6 bases, with 16 bases between. CDR3 DNA sequence: TGCAGCGTTGAAGGAGGCCCCACAGGGACCGAGCAGTACTTC. Translating gives CSVEGGPTGTEQYF.

The chain links TRBV10-3 to TRBJ2-7, with D tentatively TRBD1 (5 bases). With 6 bases removed from V and 1 base from J, the gap between germline ends came to 13 bases. Germline lookup yields CDR1 ENHRY and CDR2 SYGVKD. CDR3 size: 14 residues. The CDR3 DNA is TGTGCCATCAGGACGACAGTGAGTTCCTACGAGCAGTACTTC. Its protein product is CAIRTTVSSYEQYF.

This chain connects TRBV30 to TRBJ1-5; 10 bases are shared with TRBD1. CDR1 and CDR2 from the germline V gene are GTSNPN and SVGIG (reference sequence). This CDR3 has 15 residues. J was trimmed by 11 bases and V by 2 bases; bases with no gene match: 12. CDR3 residues: CAWSPRQGAISAQHF. CDR3 coding DNA: TGTGCCTGGAGTCCGAGACAGGGGGCGATCTCGGCCCAGCATTTT.

As for this clone: Other DNA sequences within the sample encode an identical CDR3. J is TRBJ2-7 and V is TRBV18, with 9 positions matching TRBD1. This CDR3 comprises 14 residues. Germline-derived CDR1 and CDR2 are KGHSH and LQKENI. Trimming cost V 2 bases and J 5 bases; bases outside gene matches: 4. The CDR3 region has the DNA TGTGCCAGCTCACCAACGGGACAGGGTAACGAGCAGTACTTC. This encodes CASSPTGQGNEQYF.